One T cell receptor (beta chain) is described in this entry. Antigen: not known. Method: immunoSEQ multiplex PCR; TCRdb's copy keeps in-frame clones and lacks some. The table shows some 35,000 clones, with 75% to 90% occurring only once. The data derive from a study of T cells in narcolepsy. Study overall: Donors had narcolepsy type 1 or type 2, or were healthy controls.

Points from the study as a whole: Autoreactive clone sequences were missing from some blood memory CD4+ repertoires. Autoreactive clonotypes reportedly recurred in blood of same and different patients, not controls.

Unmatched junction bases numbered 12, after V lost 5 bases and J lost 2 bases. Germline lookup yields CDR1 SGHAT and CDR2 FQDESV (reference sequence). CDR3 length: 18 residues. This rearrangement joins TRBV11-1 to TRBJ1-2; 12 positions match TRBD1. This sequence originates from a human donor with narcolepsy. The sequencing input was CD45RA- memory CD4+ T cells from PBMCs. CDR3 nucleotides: TGTGCCAGCAGCCTACTAGGGGCCGGGACAGGGGGCAACTATGGCTACACCTTC. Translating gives CASSLLGAGTGGNYGYTF.